This is a list of T cell receptor beta chains from one sample in a study of neoadjuvant anti-PD-1 for oral cavity cancer. Produced via immunoSEQ multiplex PCR; TCRdb's table is partial and in-frame only. This sample has around 24,000 clones, with 26% found just once. The sequenced sample was tumor tissue, obtained after nivolumab (anti-PD-1) treatment. The receptors here all came from a person aged 35-79 years with oral cavity squamous cell carcinoma. Each CDR3 is given with its conserved first and last residue. A D gene is named only where the DNA matches it firmly. Clone size is not always given. Where it is, it says once, few, many or a class for expanded clones.

>TRBD2|few|TRBJ2-1|TRBV18
CASSPGLAARGSYNEQFF
TGTGCCAGCTCACCGGGACTAGCGGCAAGGGGTTCCTACAATGAGCAGTTCTTC
>TRBD2|many|TRBJ2-1|TRBV5-1
CASSVQGLAGGSSYNEQFF
TGCGCCAGCAGCGTCCAAGGACTAGCGGGAGGGAGCTCCTACAATGAGCAGTTCTTC
>TRBD1|-|TRBJ1-2|TRBV10-3
CAIPRDRGDYGYTF
TGTGCCATTCCCCGGGACAGGGGGGACTATGGCTACACCTTC
>-|-|TRBJ2-7|TRBV2
CAANTVASYEQYF
TGTGCCGCCAATACGGTAGCCTCCTACGAGCAGTACTTC
>TRBD2|-|TRBJ2-2|TRBV4-1
CASSQAGGLKTGELFF
TGCGCCAGCAGCCAAGCGGGAGGACTGAAAACCGGGGAGCTGTTTTTT
>-|few|TRBJ1-2|TRBV6-4
CASSTEAGSYGYTF
TGTGCCAGCAGCACGGAAGCCGGGTCCTATGGCTACACCTTC
>TRBD2|-|TRBJ2-1|TRBV7-3
CASSPAGGGLHNEQFF
TGTGCCAGCAGCCCTGCGGGAGGAGGACTCCACAATGAGCAGTTCTTC
>-|-|TRBJ2-1|TRBV7-3
CASSQQRSNEQFF
TGTGCCAGCAGCCAGCAAAGGTCTAATGAGCAGTTCTTC
>-|-|TRBJ1-3|TRBV30
CAWSRASGNTIYF
TGTGCCTGGAGTCGGGCCTCTGGAAACACCATATATTTT
>TRBD1|-|TRBJ1-5|TRBV4-1
CASSRTPGQGHQPQHF
TGCGCCAGCAGCCGAACCCCTGGACAGGGCCATCAGCCCCAGCATTTT
>TRBD1|few|TRBJ2-1|TRBV2
CASSLQGARGNEQFF
TGTGCCAGCAGTCTACAGGGGGCAAGGGGCAATGAGCAGTTCTTC
>-|medium-sized|TRBJ1-2|TRBV5-1
CASSFLDRFYGYTF
TGCGCCAGCAGCTTCCTGGACCGGTTCTATGGCTACACCTTC
>TRBD2|-|TRBJ2-3|TRBV7-3
CASSPHSGGLPDTQYF
TGTGCCAGCAGCCCCCATAGCGGGGGCCTCCCAGATACGCAGTATTTT
>-|few|TRBJ1-6|TRBV7-9
CASTQGVSSYNSPLHF
TGTGCCAGCACTCAAGGGGTTAGCTCCTATAATTCACCCCTCCACTTT
>-|medium-sized|TRBJ2-2|TRBV7-7
CASSLGTPYTGELFF
TGTGCCAGCAGCTTAGGGACCCCTTACACCGGGGAGCTGTTTTTT
>TRBD2|-|TRBJ2-7|TRBV7-8
CASSLGPAGNYEQYF
TGTGCCAGCAGCTTAGGTCCAGCGGGGAACTACGAGCAGTACTTC
>TRBD1|few|TRBJ2-5|TRBV6-1
CASNTGGETQYF
TGTGCCAGCAATACAGGGGGAGAGACCCAGTACTTC
>-|-|TRBJ2-3|TRBV19
CASSIGGRGTDTQYF
TGTGCCAGTAGTATTGGAGGCAGGGGCACAGATACGCAGTATTTT
>-|-|TRBJ1-2|TRBV29-1
CSVEDRRAGDYGYTF
TGCAGCGTTGAAGATCGCCGGGCCGGGGACTATGGCTACACCTTC
>TRBD1|few|TRBJ2-7|TRBV5-1
CASSLHPPGQGVYEQYF
TGCGCCAGCAGCTTGCATCCCCCCGGACAGGGTGTATACGAGCAGTACTTC
>TRBD1|-|TRBJ2-1|TRBV6-5
CASTTTGAGYNEQFF
TGTGCCAGCACCACTACAGGGGCAGGGTACAATGAGCAGTTCTTC
>-|-|TRBJ2-3|TRBV21-1
CASSKKWRGQTSTSTDTQYF
TGTGCCAGCAGCAAAAAATGGAGGGGACAGACCTCCACTAGCACAGATACGCAGTATTTT
>-|once|TRBJ2-2|TRBV9
CASTARNTGELFF
TGTGCCAGCACGGCGCGGAACACCGGGGAGCTGTTTTTT
>-|-|TRBJ2-3|TRBV7-3
CASSFRDTDTQYF
TGTGCCAGCAGTTTCCGGGACACAGATACGCAGTATTTT
>-|-|TRBJ1-6|TRBV21-1
CASSHARNSPLHF
TGTGCCAGCAGCCACGCGCGGAACTCACCCCTCCACTTT
>-|few|TRBJ2-7|TRBV5-1
CASSRFLGPYEQYF
TGCGCCAGCAGTAGGTTCCTGGGCCCCTACGAGCAGTACTTC
>TRBD2|-|TRBJ2-2|TRBV27
CASGLAGVIGELFF
TGTGCCAGTGGACTAGCGGGAGTGATCGGGGAGCTGTTTTTT
>-|few|TRBJ1-6|TRBV18
CASSPRGTNNSPLHF
TGTGCCAGCTCACCCCGGGGGACGAATAATTCACCCCTCCACTTT
>TRBD1|few|TRBJ2-6|TRBV5-4
CASSPGQVTNVLTF
TGTGCCAGCAGCCCGGGACAGGTTACCAACGTCCTGACTTTC
>-|few|TRBJ1-2|TRBV6-5
CASSYSGRGRGYTF
TGTGCCAGCAGTTACTCGGGTCGAGGACGGGGCTACACCTTC
>-|-|TRBJ1-2|TRBV7-2
CASTLTGAEGYTF
TGTGCCAGTACATTGACTGGGGCGGAAGGCTACACCTTC
>TRBD1|few|TRBJ2-1|TRBV7-3
CASSSDRGNEQFF
TGTGCCAGCAGCTCGGACAGGGGCAATGAGCAGTTCTTC
>-|-|TRBJ2-7|TRBV6-6
CASSYAGESSYEQYF
TGTGCCAGCAGTTACGCCGGGGAAAGTTCCTACGAGCAGTACTTC
>-|few|TRBJ1-5|TRBV2
CASSLGTLNQPQHF
TGTGCCAGCAGCCTCGGGACATTAAATCAGCCCCAGCATTTT
>TRBD1|-|TRBJ2-7|TRBV30
CAWSWTGGYEQYF
TGTGCCTGGAGTTGGACAGGGGGTTACGAGCAGTACTTC
>-|-|TRBJ2-5|TRBV9
CASSLARSPQETQYF
TGTGCCAGCAGCCTGGCCCGGAGTCCCCAAGAGACCCAGTACTTC
>-|-|TRBJ1-2|TRBV11-2
CASSVTVTVYGYTF
TGTGCCAGCAGTGTTACCGTGACAGTCTATGGCTACACCTTC
>-|medium-sized|TRBJ2-2|TRBV5-1
CASSPGRGAVGELFF
TGCGCCAGCAGCCCCGGCCGCGGGGCTGTCGGGGAGCTGTTTTTT
>TRBD2|few|TRBJ2-7|TRBV4-1
CASSPGLAATYEQYF
TGCGCCAGCAGCCCCGGCCTAGCGGCCACCTACGAGCAGTACTTC
>-|-|TRBJ1-1|TRBV5-1
CASSLTGDTEAFF
TGCGCCAGCAGCTTGACGGGGGACACTGAAGCTTTCTTT
>-|medium-sized|TRBJ1-1|TRBV6-5
CASTSGVTEAFF
TGTGCCAGCACCTCGGGGGTCACTGAAGCTTTCTTT
>-|many|TRBJ2-2|TRBV5-1
CASSLGLSNTGELFF
TGCGCCAGCAGCTTGGGTCTTTCGAACACCGGGGAGCTGTTTTTT
>-|few|TRBJ2-7|TRBV6-4
CASKPGLSYEQYF
TGTGCCAGCAAACCGGGTCTCTCCTACGAGCAGTACTTC
>-|-|TRBJ1-5|TRBV7-2
CASSLVRRQPQHF
TGTGCCAGCAGCTTGGTCAGGAGACAGCCCCAGCATTTT
>-|-|TRBJ2-2|TRBV27
CASSLTRVTGELFF
TGTGCCAGCAGTTTGACTAGGGTCACCGGGGAGCTGTTTTTT
>-|-|TRBJ1-2|TRBV28
CASSFVRTEDGYTF
TGTGCCAGCAGTTTCGTGCGGACAGAAGATGGCTACACCTTC
>-|few|TRBJ1-6|TRBV2
CASSGGTGNSPLHF
TGTGCCAGCAGTGGAGGGACGGGTAATTCACCCCTCCACTTT
>-|few|TRBJ1-1|TRBV15
CATSRTRGREAFF
TGTGCCACCAGCAGAACCCGGGGGCGTGAAGCTTTCTTT
>-|-|TRBJ2-7|TRBV7-8
CASSFPLSEQYF
TGTGCCAGCAGCTTTCCCTTGTCCGAGCAGTACTTC
>-|-|TRBJ1-4|TRBV4-1
CASQPGRNEKLFF
TGCGCCAGCCAGCCGGGGAGGAATGAAAAACTGTTTTTT
>-|few|TRBJ2-2|TRBV7-2
CASSLGGLLTGELFF
TGTGCCAGCAGCTTAGGTGGTCTGCTCACCGGGGAGCTGTTTTTT
>TRBD1|-|TRBJ1-1|TRBV6-4
CASSPGQGGTEAFF
TGTGCCAGCAGTCCTGGACAGGGTGGCACTGAAGCTTTCTTT
>-|-|TRBJ1-4|TRBV5-1
CASSLLHPGEKLFF
TGCGCCAGCAGCTTGTTACACCCAGGGGAAAAACTGTTTTTT